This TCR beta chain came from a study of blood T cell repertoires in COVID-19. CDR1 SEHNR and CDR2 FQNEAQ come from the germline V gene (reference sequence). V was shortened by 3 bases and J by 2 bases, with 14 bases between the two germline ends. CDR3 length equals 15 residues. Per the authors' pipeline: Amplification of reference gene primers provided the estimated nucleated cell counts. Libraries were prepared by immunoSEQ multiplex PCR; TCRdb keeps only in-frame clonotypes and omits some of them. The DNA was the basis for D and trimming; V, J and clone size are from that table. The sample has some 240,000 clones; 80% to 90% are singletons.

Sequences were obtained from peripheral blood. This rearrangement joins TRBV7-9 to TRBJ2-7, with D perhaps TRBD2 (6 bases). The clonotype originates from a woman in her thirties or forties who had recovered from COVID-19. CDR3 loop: CASSFYGGGAYEQYF. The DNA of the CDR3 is TGTGCCAGCAGCTTTTACGGCGGAGGGGCCTACGAGCAGTACTTC.